A single sample is the source of the 7 T cell receptor beta chains below, sequenced in a study of T cell clonality in common variable immunodeficiency. The method was immunoSEQ multiplex PCR; TCRdb's version includes in-frame clones alone and lacks a portion of them. The sample contains tens of thousands of clones, none of them singletons. The sequenced material came from peripheral blood mononuclear cells. These TCRs come from a person aged 18 to 70 in good health.

This clone has ten or more counts. The CDR3 extends 3 residues past the end of the read, so its final part is completed from the germline J gene. The chain employs TRBV2 and TRBJ1-1, with TRBD1 identical over 8 bases. In germline, CDR1 is SNHLY, CDR2 FYNNEI. The CDR3 is 13 residues long. V lost 2 bases to trimming and J lost 6 bases; unmatched junction nucleotides: 2. The CDR3 here is CASSERTGSEAFF. The CDR3 DNA, read in part, is TGTGCCAGCAGTGAAAGGACAGGGTCTGAA.

This clone showed up many times. The sequenced fragment ends 3 residues before the CDR3 boundary, so the rest is inferred from the germline J gene. The V and J genes are TRBV12-3 or TRBV12-4 and TRBJ2-1, with 11 bases identical to TRBD2. V lost 7 bases, J lost 7 bases, and 6 bases stayed unmatched. The length of the CDR3 is 14 residues. The covered CDR3 bases are TGTGCCAGCAAATTACTAGCGGGAGTGAATGAG. As protein: CASKLLAGVNE. The full-length CDR3 reads as CASKLLAGVNEQFF.

This clone occurred many times. The read ends 3 residues early relative to the CDR3; the germline J gene fills the gap. The rearrangement uses TRBV28 and TRBJ2-7; the D gene is possibly TRBD1 (6 bases). Trimming shortened V by 5 bases and J by 0 bases, and 14 bases separated the two germline ends. CDR3 length: 15 residues. Per germline, CDR1 MDHEN and CDR2 SYDVKM. Incomplete CDR3 DNA: TGTGCCAGCAGTCCCGAGACAGGTACCTCCTACGAG. Translating it yields CASSPETGTSYE. The full-length CDR3 reads as CASSPETGTSYEQYF.

Concerning this clone: Sequencing ends 3 residues short of the CDR3 end; the germline J gene provides the rest. The rearrangement links TRBV7-3 to TRBJ1-2; D is uncertain. This CDR3 contains 13 residues. Germline V CDR1 and CDR2: SGHTA, FQGTGA. The CDR3 bases that were read are TGTGCCAGCAGCTCCTCAAGCACAGATACC. Amino acid sequence: CASSSSSTDT. The entire CDR3 protein reads CASSSSSTDTYTF.

This clone was counted at least ten times. From the germline J gene comes the end of the CDR3, since the read stops 3 residues before it. The rearrangement links TRBV19 to TRBJ2-3; 10 bases match TRBD2. The CDR3 is 14 amino acids. Germline trimming cut 6 bases from V and 7 bases from J; bases unmatched to any gene: 7. Looked up from germline, CDR1 is LNHDA and CDR2 is SQIVND (reference sequence). The part of the CDR3 DNA that was read is TGTGCCAGTAGAAGCGGGAGGGCAAGGTATACG. The encoded protein is CASRSGRARYT. The full CDR3 sequence reads CASRSGRARYTQYF.

Many counts were recorded for this clone. The read halts 3 residues ahead of the CDR3 end, with the missing end drawn from the germline J gene. The rearrangement uses TRBV13 and TRBJ1-5; 8 bases line up with TRBD1. The V gene end was trimmed by 4 bases and the J gene end by 2 bases; junction bases not matched to a gene: 4. The CDR3 consists of 15 residues. CDR1 is PRHDT, CDR2 FYEKMQ, per germline (reference sequence). The CDR3 reads CASSSGQGGNQPQHF. The DNA read from the CDR3 is TGTGCCAGCAGCTCCGGACAGGGTGGCAATCAGCCC. The variable domain in full, with the rest retrieved from reference TRBV13 and TRBJ1-5, is AAGVIQSPRHLIKEKRETATLKCYPIPRHDTVYWYQQGPGQDPQFLISFYEKMQSDKGSIPDRFSAQQFSDYHSELNMSSLELGDSALYFCASSSGQGGNQPQHFGDGTRLSIL.

This clone appeared many times. The CDR3 end lies 3 residues beyond the end of the read and is filled in from the germline J gene. The gene calls are TRBV5-1 and TRBJ1-2; TRBD1 agrees at 8 bases. Per germline, CDR1 SGHRS and CDR2 YFSETQ. Trimming at V came to 4 bases and at J to 4 bases, leaving 12 bases not matched to a gene. This CDR3 comprises 16 residues. The CDR3 DNA, read in part, is TGCGCCAGCAGCCTCGGACCAGGGACAGGAGCCTATGGC. It translates to CASSLGPGTGAYG. The full CDR3 protein reads CASSLGPGTGAYGYTF.